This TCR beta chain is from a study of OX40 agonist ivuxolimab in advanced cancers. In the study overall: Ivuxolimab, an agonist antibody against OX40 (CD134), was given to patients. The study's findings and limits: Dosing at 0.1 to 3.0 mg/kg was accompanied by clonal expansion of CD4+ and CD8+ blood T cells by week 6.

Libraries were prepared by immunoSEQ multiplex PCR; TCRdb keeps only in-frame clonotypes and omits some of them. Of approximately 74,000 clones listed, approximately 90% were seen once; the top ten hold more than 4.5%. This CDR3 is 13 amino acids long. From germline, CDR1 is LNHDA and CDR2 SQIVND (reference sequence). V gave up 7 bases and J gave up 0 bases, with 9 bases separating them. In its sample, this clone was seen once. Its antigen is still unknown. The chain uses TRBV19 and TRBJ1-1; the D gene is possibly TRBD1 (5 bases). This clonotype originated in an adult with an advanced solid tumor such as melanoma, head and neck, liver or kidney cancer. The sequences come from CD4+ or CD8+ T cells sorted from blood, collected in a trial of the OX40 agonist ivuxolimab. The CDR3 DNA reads TGTGCCAGTAACGCCAGGGTGAACACTGAAGCTTTCTTT. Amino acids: CASNARVNTEAFF.